One sample yielded the 23 T cell receptor beta chains listed below, sequenced in a study of shared clonotypes between healthy human individuals. CD8 cells regarded as naive lacked CD45RO, were positively chosen for CCR7, and omitted terminally differentiated effector memory CD45RA+ cells. Sequenced by immunoSEQ multiplex PCR; TCRdb stores in-frame clones only, minus some. The sample shows some 2 million clones, roughly 95% of them seen only once. The sample comprised naive CD8+ T cells sorted from blood. Receptors originate from a young man in good health.

The chain carries TRBV5-6 and TRBJ2-1; D unclear. There are 13 residues in the CDR3. V lost 0 bases and J 5 bases, leaving 6 bases between the germline ends. Germline loops: CDR1 SGHDT, CDR2 YYEEEE. CDR3: CASSLGPHNEQFF. The CDR3 DNA follows: TGTGCCAGCAGCTTGGGTCCCCACAATGAGCAGTTCTTC.

The rearrangement uses TRBV9 and TRBJ2-7, with TRBD2 as a possible D gene (6 bases). The CDR3 extends over 16 amino acids. Trimming cost V 0 bases and J 3 bases, with 16 bases left between them. Germline V lookup: CDR1 SGDLS, CDR2 YYNGEE. The CDR3 protein is CASSVAIGPSVYEQYF. CDR3 sequence (DNA): TGTGCCAGCAGCGTAGCTATCGGACCTAGCGTCTACGAGCAGTACTTC.

The V gene is TRBV6-1, the J gene TRBJ1-6; no clear D gene. The CDR3 covers 18 residues. Germline CDR1 is MNHNS and CDR2 is SASEGT. V was clipped by 2 bases and J by 0 bases, with 14 bases between them. CDR3 loop: CASSELDPASSYNSPLHF. The CDR3 region has the DNA TGTGCCAGCAGTGAACTCGATCCCGCAAGCTCCTATAATTCACCCCTCCACTTT.

The chain has TRBV5-6 and TRBJ2-7; TRBD2 matches at 8 bases. V lost 2 bases, J lost 4 bases, and 5 bases stayed unmatched. The CDR3 is 14 amino acids. Germline assignment: CDR1 SGHDT and CDR2 YYEEEE. CDR3 nucleotides: TGTGCCAGCAGCTTAGCGGGAGATTGGTACGAGCAGTACTTC. Translation: CASSLAGDWYEQYF.

This chain uses TRBV5-6 with TRBJ2-1, with a tentative D call TRBD2 (6 bases). CDR3 length equals 14 residues. Germline V gives CDR1 SGHDT, CDR2 YYEEEE. Trimming cost V 0 bases and J 4 bases, with 8 bases left between them. This CDR3 reads CASSLAGEYNEQFF. For the CDR3, the DNA is TGTGCCAGCAGCTTGGCGGGGGAATACAATGAGCAGTTCTTC.

This clone was detected only once. The rearrangement joins TRBV27 to TRBJ2-3; 10 nucleotides line up with TRBD2. Germline loops: CDR1 MNHEY, CDR2 SMNVEV (reference sequence). CDR3 size: 18 residues. The V gene end was trimmed by 4 bases and the J gene end by 4 bases; junction bases not matched to a gene: 14. The chain's CDR3 is CASSSLGSLAGVADTQYF. The CDR3 nucleotides are TGTGCCAGCAGTTCCTTGGGTAGCCTAGCGGGGGTGGCAGATACGCAGTATTTT.

The chain uses TRBV4-3 and TRBJ1-1; TRBD1 might be the D (5 bases). Germline V gene sequence: CDR1 LGHNA, CDR2 YSLEER. The germline V and J ends were trimmed by 3 bases and 2 bases, with 16 bases remaining between them. This CDR3 is built from 16 residues. CDR3 nucleotides: TGCGCCAGCAGCCACCTGATTGGAGGGGAAAACACTGAAGCTTTCTTT. It is translated as CASSHLIGGENTEAFF.

The chain couples TRBV6-1 to TRBJ2-3; D is unclear. Germline CDR1 MNHNS, CDR2 SASEGT. V was pared by 8 bases and J by 0 bases, with 9 bases between. The CDR3 spans 13 residues. This chain's CDR3 is CASGWISTDTQYF. The CDR3, as DNA: TGTGCCAGCGGGTGGATTAGCACAGATACGCAGTATTTT.

The chain has TRBV4-3 and TRBJ1-6; 8 positions match TRBD1. The CDR3 sequence is 18 residues long. Germline-derived CDR1 and CDR2 are LGHNA and YSLEER. J was trimmed by 10 bases and V by 0 bases; bases with no gene match: 14. The CDR3 is CASSQDLPGQEGGSPLHF. The DNA for the CDR3 is TGCGCCAGCAGCCAAGATCTACCGGGACAGGAGGGAGGATCACCCCTCCACTTT.

The chain joins TRBV4-1 to TRBJ2-5, with 7 bases aligning to TRBD2. CDR1 and CDR2 from the germline V gene are MGHRA and YSYEKL. Trimming cost V 3 bases and J 1 base; bases outside gene matches: 11. The CDR3 spans 17 residues. The CDR3 DNA is TGCGCCAGCAGCCATCCAGCGGGACTAACCCCCCAAGAGACCCAGTACTTC. Translating it yields CASSHPAGLTPQETQYF.

Comments on this clone: This specimen includes other DNA sequences encoding the same CDR3. The chain couples TRBV7-2 to TRBJ1-5, with D perhaps matching TRBD1 (5 bases). The germline CDR1 and CDR2 sequences are SGHTA and FQGNSA. CDR3 length equals 14 residues. Trimming stripped 1 base from V and 6 bases from J, with 10 bases between. This chain's CDR3 is CASSLGGAGQPQHF. The CDR3, as DNA: TGTGCCAGCAGCTTAGGTGGGGCGGGTCAGCCCCAGCATTTT.

The chain combines TRBV13 with TRBJ2-7; D is unclear. This CDR3 contains 14 residues. V shed 3 bases and J shed 2 bases, with 11 bases lying between them. CDR1 PRHDT and CDR2 FYEKMQ come from the germline V gene (reference sequence). CDR3 sequence reads: CASSFGLGPYEQYF. The CDR3 DNA is TGTGCCAGCAGCTTTGGGCTCGGACCCTACGAGCAGTACTTC. Together with reference TRBV13 and TRBJ2-7, the CDR3 gives the full variable domain: AAGVIQSPRHLIKEKRETATLKCYPIPRHDTVYWYQQGPGQDPQFLISFYEKMQSDKGSIPDRFSAQQFSDYHSELNMSSLELGDSALYFCASSFGLGPYEQYFGPGTRLTVT.

The chain recombines TRBV19 with TRBJ2-7; D may correspond to TRBD1 or TRBD2 (5 bases each). CDR3 length: 15 residues. V gave up 3 bases and J gave up 0 bases, with 12 bases separating them. The germline CDR1 and CDR2 sequences are LNHDA and SQIVND (reference sequence). The chain's CDR3 is CASSIQGEGSYEQYF. Written as DNA, the CDR3 is TGTGCCAGTAGTATCCAGGGTGAGGGCTCCTACGAGCAGTACTTC.

The rearrangement uses TRBV6-5 and TRBJ2-7, with D possibly being TRBD2 (5 bases). CDR3 length: 14 amino acids. Germline V gene lookup returns CDR1 MNHEY and CDR2 SVGAGI. V lost 7 bases to trimming and J lost 0 bases, with 13 bases between them. CDR3 protein: CASMQSGSSYEQYF. CDR3 coding DNA: TGTGCCAGCATGCAGAGCGGAAGCTCCTACGAGCAGTACTTC.

CDR3 protein: CASSSEGFTYGYTF. The CDR3 region has the DNA TGTGCCAGCAGCTCTGAGGGGTTCACCTATGGCTACACCTTC. V and J are TRBV5-4 and TRBJ1-2; a possible D gene is TRBD1 (5 bases). V gave up 3 bases and J gave up 4 bases, with 13 bases separating them. The CDR3 runs to 14 residues. Looked up from germline, CDR1 is SGHNT and CDR2 is YYREEE (reference sequence).

This sequence joins TRBV27 and TRBJ1-5; D is possibly TRBD1 (5 bases). The CDR3 loop spans 16 amino acids. Trimming stripped 5 bases from V and 4 bases from J, with 18 bases between. Per germline, CDR1 MNHEY and CDR2 SMNVEV (reference sequence). Here the CDR3 reads CASSRHRDEGNQPQHF. The CDR3 bases are TGTGCCAGCAGTCGCCACCGGGACGAAGGTAATCAGCCCCAGCATTTT.

This clone appeared a single time. V is TRBV5-8 and J is TRBJ2-7, with 7 nucleotides matching TRBD2. CDR1 SGHTS and CDR2 YDEGEE come from the germline V gene. Losses at the gene ends were 4 bases for V and 2 bases for J; bases not matched to a gene: 9. The CDR3 runs to 15 residues. CDR3 region: CASSPKLRETYEQYF. Here the CDR3 DNA reads TGTGCCAGCAGCCCTAAGTTGCGGGAGACCTACGAGCAGTACTTC.

The gene calls are TRBV27 and TRBJ2-5; 7 bases match TRBD1. J was trimmed by 4 bases and V by 5 bases; bases with no gene match: 10. Germline loops: CDR1 MNHEY, CDR2 SMNVEV (reference sequence). The CDR3 runs to 15 residues. This CDR3 is CASSHQGDGRETQYF. For the CDR3, the DNA is TGTGCCAGCAGTCACCAGGGGGACGGTAGAGAGACCCAGTACTTC.

The chain uses TRBV6-6 and TRBJ2-5; D unclear. CDR1 MNHNY and CDR2 SVGAGI come from the germline V gene (reference sequence). The CDR3 loop spans 13 amino acids. V lost 2 bases to trimming and J lost 5 bases, with 9 bases between them. The CDR3 DNA reads as TGTGCCAGCAGTTACGTTGGGTGGGAGACCCAGTACTTC. Protein sequence: CASSYVGWETQYF.

V and J are TRBV19 and TRBJ1-5; 9 nucleotides match TRBD1. The CDR3 is 19 residues long. J lost 4 bases, V lost 6 bases, and 19 bases had no gene match. Per the germline V gene, CDR1 is LNHDA and CDR2 is SQIVND (reference sequence). CDR3 in amino acids: CASSRRPGQGPPGNQPQHF. The CDR3, as DNA: TGTGCCAGTAGCCGACGTCCGGGACAGGGACCGCCGGGGAATCAGCCCCAGCATTTT.

The chain uses TRBV19 and TRBJ2-1; TRBD1 is a possible D gene (6 bases). This CDR3 spans 15 amino acids. The V gene lost 3 bases and the J gene lost 2 bases, with 11 bases spanning the gap. Germline assignment: CDR1 LNHDA and CDR2 SQIVND (reference sequence). As DNA, the CDR3 is TGTGCCAGTAGTATGGACAGACAAGCCTACAATGAGCAGTTCTTC. It translates to CASSMDRQAYNEQFF.

This clone was seen once. The J gene is TRBJ1-1, the V gene TRBV6-5, with TRBD1 matching 7 bases. V was pared by 6 bases and J by 5 bases, with 6 bases of the junction left unmatched. This CDR3 spans 13 amino acids. Germline V gene lookup returns CDR1 MNHEY and CDR2 SVGAGI. The CDR3 DNA reads as TGTGCCAGCAGGCCTAGCAGGGGGACTGAAGCTTTCTTT. This codes for CASRPSRGTEAFF.

The chain recombines TRBV5-6 with TRBJ2-1; D gene uncertain. The CDR3 is made up of 13 amino acids. Germline V gene data show CDR1 as SGHDT and CDR2 as YYEEEE. Trimming took 4 bases from V and 4 from J, leaving 9 bases between them. The CDR3 protein is CASSGVTYNEQFF. Written as DNA, the CDR3 is TGTGCCAGCAGCGGGGTCACTTACAATGAGCAGTTCTTC.